The clone carrying this TCR beta chain was picked up many times. Antigen specificity is unknown. Thyroid surgery was performed in patients who had received no treatment beforehand. The sample belongs to a study of metastatic and nonmetastatic thyroid tumors. The wider study: It was across blood and tumor or nodule tissue from malignant and benign thyroid patients that repertoires were compared. Study findings and constraints: Compared with benign nodules, malignant thyroid tumors were reported to have significantly higher TCR beta diversity in both blood and tumor.

V shed 5 bases and J shed 6 bases, with 17 bases lying between them. Germline CDR1 is MNHNS and CDR2 is SASEGT. The CDR3 extends over 15 amino acids. Authors' data handling: The study built a papillary thyroid cancer distant-metastasis classifier from CDR3 differences across clinicopathological groups. TCRdb reanalyzed the PCR reads with MiXCR. The V and J calls and clone size come from TCRdb's table, not from the authors' own analysis. The table has approximately 35,000 clones, roughly a tenth seen once. Source material: blood. The chain links TRBV6-1 to TRBJ2-1; TRBD1 is a possible D gene (6 bases). This sequence was found in a female donor with papillary thyroid cancer or a benign thyroid nodule (not recorded which). Some clones in this sample may be carry-over from other donors' samples. CDR3 bases: TGTGCCAGCAGTTCTCCTACCAGGACAGCCAATGAGCAGTTCTTC. Translated, it gives CASSSPTRTANEQFF.